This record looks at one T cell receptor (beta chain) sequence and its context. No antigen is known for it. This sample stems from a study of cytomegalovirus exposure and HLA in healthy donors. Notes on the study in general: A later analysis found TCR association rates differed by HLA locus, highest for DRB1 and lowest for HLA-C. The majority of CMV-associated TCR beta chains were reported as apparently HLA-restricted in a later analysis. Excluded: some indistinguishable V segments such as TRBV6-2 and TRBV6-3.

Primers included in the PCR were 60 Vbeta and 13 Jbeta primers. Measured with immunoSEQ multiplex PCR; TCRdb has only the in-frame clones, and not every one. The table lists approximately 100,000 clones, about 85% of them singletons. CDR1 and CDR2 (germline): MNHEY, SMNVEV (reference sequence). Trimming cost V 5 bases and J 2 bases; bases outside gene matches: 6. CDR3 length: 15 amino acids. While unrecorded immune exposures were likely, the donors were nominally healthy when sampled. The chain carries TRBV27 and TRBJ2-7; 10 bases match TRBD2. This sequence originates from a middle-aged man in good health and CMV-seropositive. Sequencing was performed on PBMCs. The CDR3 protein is CASSPRTSGPYEQYF. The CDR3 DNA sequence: TGTGCCAGCAGTCCCCGGACTAGCGGACCCTACGAGCAGTACTTC.